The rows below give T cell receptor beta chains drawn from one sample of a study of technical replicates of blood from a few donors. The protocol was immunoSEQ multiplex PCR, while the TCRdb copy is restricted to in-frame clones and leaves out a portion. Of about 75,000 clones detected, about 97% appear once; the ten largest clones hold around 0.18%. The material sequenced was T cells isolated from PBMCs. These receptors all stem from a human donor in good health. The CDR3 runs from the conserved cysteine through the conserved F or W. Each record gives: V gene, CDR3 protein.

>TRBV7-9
CASSKIAGGGEQFF
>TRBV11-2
CASSFPTSGRDADTQYF
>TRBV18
CASSPDDRVTGAFF
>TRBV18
CASSEGQGSEKLFF
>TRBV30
CAWRLSSRVWDEQFF
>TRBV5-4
CASSLGLAGHTNTGELFF
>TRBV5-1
CASSLAGGVNSPLHF
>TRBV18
CASSPLGGGEKLFF
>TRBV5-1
CASRDTKDNEQFF
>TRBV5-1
CASSLALGQGHYGYTF
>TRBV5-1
CASSLGQGSVDTEAFF
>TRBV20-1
CSARRGYEQYF
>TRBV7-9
CASSQGGGAFF
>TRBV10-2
CASSELKLEKLFF
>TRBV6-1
CASITGIQETQYF
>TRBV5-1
CASVPPTGGETQYF
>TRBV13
CASSDKGRYYGYTF
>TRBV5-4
CASTRTSGGMDTQYF
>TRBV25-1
CASSGGTGYGYTF
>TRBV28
CASSLDRETQYF
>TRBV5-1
CASRAGNRGQADTQYF
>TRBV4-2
CASSQKTSGSNTDTQYF
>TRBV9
CASSASGGALHF
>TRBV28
CASSFGLAGGYEQYF
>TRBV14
CASSQDPGTGAYEQFF
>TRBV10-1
CASSVGTLSNYNEQFF
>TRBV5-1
CASSSQGSGEQYF
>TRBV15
CATSKTGNLGNEQFF
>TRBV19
CASRSDRGLAGMSYNEQFF
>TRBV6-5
CASKEANEKLFF
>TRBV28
CASSIAKRGYGYTF
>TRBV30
CAWSRTDEKLFF
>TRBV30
CAWSVQGGTNEKLFF
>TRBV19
CASSSRRGGGNEQFF
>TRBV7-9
CASSLAPGGTQYF
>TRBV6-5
CASSYSIGARQPQHF
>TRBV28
CASRLSGGVWEQYF
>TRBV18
CASSPNERGRGYGYTF
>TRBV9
CASSVGVGFNEQFF
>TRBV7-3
CASSLMGSNNYGYTF
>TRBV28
CASIVWGTANTEAFF
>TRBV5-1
CASNYEENTEAFF
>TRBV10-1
CASSEWGTASYEQYF